A single TCR beta chain is shown here with its context. Its antigen is unknown. No much larger clone exists at a distance of one base, and base qualities are not known. The germline V and J ends show losses of 5 bases and 3 bases respectively, and no gene match explains 3 bases of the junction. The germline V gene encodes CDR1 GTSNPN and CDR2 SVGIG (reference sequence). The CDR3, from cysteine to phenylalanine, totals 12 residues. Only the CDR3 region is kept as DNA, spanning 36 bases read in frame from base 1. Enrolling through a virtual design, the prospective study's participants ranged in age from roughly 18 to 89 years and lived across around 25 United States geographic areas. To assign participants to cohorts, the prospective study relied on clinical history that participants themselves reported in a screening survey and a study questionnaire. Mobile phlebotomists in the prospective study collected whole blood, serum and a nasopharyngeal or oropharyngeal swab from every participant. Over a roughly two-month period, participants in the prospective study had the option of providing additional blood draws and questionnaires. Prospective study blood samples were shipped either frozen or at room temperature before DNA extraction.

The data were taken from a study of blood T cell repertoires in COVID-19 (dated by TCRdb to 2018 to 2021). Background for the entire study: Samples from collaborators originated in the United States, Italy and Spain and spanned both the acute and convalescent phases of COVID-19. The material from the prospective study consisted of cDNA or gDNA derived from T cells, B-cell-depleted T cells, or PBMCs. The dataset comprised deeply sampled blood TCRbeta repertoires from subjects exposed to, actively infected with, or recovered from COVID-19. The sample metadata nearly always contained a de-identified subject ID, COVID-19 status, age in years and sex. Where HLA class I and class II types were available, the types were taken from metadata supplied by the sample provider, not from assay-based typing. Samples came from the ongoing ImmuneRACE study (first 160 participants) plus 1,254 subjects from 6 global collaborators. The repertoires were made available in a free public database intended to serve as a resource for research on the immune response to SARS-CoV-2.

Broad study findings and their caveats: The quantity of clinical and demographic metadata differed by source and by participant and was supplied without curation.

The immunoSEQ Assay, a bias-controlled multiplex PCR, was used to amplify TCRbeta CDR3 regions from genomic DNA. As for the authors' bioinformatics: The number of nucleated cells in each sample was estimated by amplification of reference gene primers within the assay. To quantify the absolute abundance of each unique TCRbeta CDR3 rearrangement, sequence reads were collapsed and filtered. For each sample, productive Simpson clonality was calculated as the square root of Simpson's diversity index over productive rearrangements. TCRdb re-hosts the immuneACCESS table, in-frame sequences only. Its copies lack some clones; in the studies checked, an unresolved V gene accounts for under half of them, and the cause for the rest is not known. From that table come the V and J calls and clone size; the DNA was used to work out D and trimming. For this sample there are approximately 210,000 clones; 80% appear just once. 4.3% of the sample is held by the ten biggest clonotypes.

Sequencing was carried out using PBMCs or T cells enriched from blood (not recorded which). This receptor chain uses TRBV30 and TRBJ1-1; TRBD1 aligns with 7 central bases. The clonotype was recovered from a man aged 30-40 years with acute COVID-19. The DNA is TGTGCCTGGGGGGACAGAGACACTGAAGCTTTCTTT. Its translation reads: CAWGDRDTEAFF.